The 22 T cell receptor beta chains below were found in one sample sequenced in a study of blood T cell repertoires in COVID-19. Generated by immunoSEQ multiplex PCR, the TCRdb table keeps only in-frame clones and is missing some. The sample yields a few hundred thousand clones, more than 70% seen once. Source material: PBMCs or T cells enriched from blood (not recorded which). The source is a woman aged 18-29 years who had been exposed to COVID-19.

For this clone: This CDR3 is also generated by other DNA sequences in the sample. V is TRBV28 and J is TRBJ2-7; D remains unclear. The CDR3 spans 12 residues. The V and J ends lost 3 bases and 2 bases respectively, with 5 bases between them. Germline CDR1 is MDHEN and CDR2 is SYDVKM. Here the CDR3 reads CASSLQAYEQYF. The CDR3 region has the DNA TGTGCCAGCAGTTTGCAGGCCTACGAGCAGTACTTC.

The chain links TRBV5-8 to TRBJ2-2, with TRBD1 identical over 7 bases. The CDR3 covers 17 residues. The V and J ends lost 3 bases and 1 base, in that order; junction bases with no gene match: 9. In germline, CDR1 is SGHTS, CDR2 YDEGEE. DNA of the CDR3: TGTGCCAGCAGCTATAACAGGGGTCTCAGGAACACCGGGGAGCTGTTTTTT. Amino acid sequence: CASSYNRGLRNTGELFF. Drawing the rest from reference TRBV5-8 and TRBJ2-2, the complete variable domain is EAGVTQSPTHLIKTRGQQATLRCSPISGHTSVYWYQQALGLGLQFLLWYDEGEERNRGNFPPRFSGRQFPNYSSELNVNALELEDSALYLCASSYNRGLRNTGELFFGEGSRLTVL.

The rearrangement joins TRBV5-8 to TRBJ2-3, with 10 bases matching TRBD2. This CDR3 has 15 amino acids. J was trimmed by 4 bases and V by 2 bases; bases with no gene match: 4. In germline, CDR1 is SGHTS, CDR2 YDEGEE. CDR3 coding DNA: TGTGCCAGCAGCTTCAGCGGGGGGGCGGCAGATACGCAGTATTTT. Translating gives CASSFSGGAADTQYF.

The genes are TRBV5-8 and TRBJ2-1; 16 bases line up with TRBD2. The CDR3 is made up of 15 amino acids. In germline, CDR1 is SGHTS, CDR2 YDEGEE. V was clipped by 4 bases and J by 8 bases; unmatched bases: 3. The CDR3 loop is CASSPGTSGRDEQFF. The CDR3 DNA follows: TGTGCCAGCAGCCCCGGGACTAGCGGGAGGGATGAGCAGTTCTTC.

This clone has a handful of counts. The chain couples TRBV12-3 or TRBV12-4 to TRBJ2-7, with D perhaps TRBD1 (6 bases). V shed 8 bases and J shed 7 bases, with 15 bases lying between them. The CDR3 is 12 residues long. CDR3 in amino acids: CASGGQPGEQYF. DNA for the CDR3: TGTGCCAGCGGCGGACAGCCGGGGGAGCAGTACTTC.

This clone was counted only a few times. The chain has TRBV7-2 and TRBJ2-5, with D uncertain. Trimming took off 3 bases at V and 1 base at J, with 12 bases between the two ends. The CDR3 is 15 residues long. Germline CDR1 SGHTA, CDR2 FQGNSA. The chain's CDR3 is CASSLGSGSQETQYF. CDR3 nucleotide sequence: TGTGCCAGCAGCTTGGGTTCCGGGTCCCAAGAGACCCAGTACTTC.

This clone was picked up one time. The V and J genes are TRBV13 and TRBJ1-2; D is perhaps TRBD1 (6 bases). V lost 5 bases and J lost 4, with 23 bases in between. Germline assignment: CDR1 PRHDT and CDR2 FYEKMQ (reference sequence). CDR3 length: 17 amino acids. In DNA form, the CDR3 reads TGTGCCAGCAGCCCCCCGATTGGGGAGGGGGGAGGCTATGGCTACACCTTC. Protein sequence: CASSPPIGEGGGYGYTF.

The gene calls are TRBV9 and TRBJ2-3, with TRBD2 matching over 14 bases. The V and J ends lost 10 bases and 9 bases, in that order; junction bases with no gene match: 4. Germline V CDR1 and CDR2: SGDLS, YYNGEE. CDR3 length: 12 residues. The CDR3 DNA reads as TGTGCCTCGACTAGCGGGAGGGAAACGCAGTATTTT. As protein: CASTSGRETQYF. The variable domain in full, completed from reference TRBV9 and TRBJ2-3, reads DSGVTQTPKHLITATGQRVTLRCSPRSGDLSVYWYQQSLDQGLQFLIQYYNGEERAKGNILERFSAQQFPDLHSELNLSSLELGDSALYFCASTSGRETQYFGPGTRLTVL.

This chain joins TRBV4-3 and TRBJ1-5, with 8 bases that match TRBD1. Per germline, CDR1 LGHNA and CDR2 YSLEER. V trimming: 0 bases; J trimming: 7 bases; junction bases outside the gene matches: 11. The CDR3 loop spans 17 amino acids. The CDR3 spells CASSQDDTRGLGQPQHF. CDR3 in DNA: TGCGCCAGCAGCCAAGATGATACCAGGGGGCTTGGGCAGCCCCAGCATTTT.

Written as DNA, the CDR3 is TGTGCCAGCAGCAGCGTGATGTGGGGCGCCTCCTACGAGCAGTACTTC. Protein sequence: CASSSVMWGASYEQYF. V usage is TRBV28 and J usage is TRBJ2-7; the D gene is possibly TRBD1 (5 bases). V lost 6 bases and J 0 bases, leaving 18 bases between the germline ends. From germline, CDR1 is MDHEN and CDR2 SYDVKM. There are 16 residues in the CDR3.

The rearrangement links TRBV25-1 to TRBJ2-7; D possibly corresponds to TRBD1 (6 bases). Germline values: CDR1 MGHDK, CDR2 SYGVNS. The length of the CDR3 is 15 residues. V was pared by 6 bases and J by 5 bases, with 20 bases between. In nucleotides, the CDR3 is TGTGCCAGCAGCCGTCCCCACAGGGAGCGAGACGAGCAGTACTTC. Translated, it gives CASSRPHRERDEQYF.

V gene TRBV20-1 combines with J gene TRBJ1-1; TRBD1 might be the D (6 bases). The CDR3 sequence is 11 residues long. V gave up 6 bases and J gave up 11 bases, with 16 bases separating them. Germline-derived CDR1 and CDR2 are DFQATT and SNEGSKA (reference sequence). In nucleotides, the CDR3 is TGCAGTGCAGGGGGATTTACCGGGGCTTTCTTT. It encodes CSAGGFTGAFF.

The V and J genes are TRBV27 and TRBJ2-1; 7 bases agree with TRBD2. The CDR3 consists of 16 residues. Trimming took 5 bases from V and 1 from J; bases not matched to a gene: 8. Germline lookup yields CDR1 MNHEY and CDR2 SMNVEV (reference sequence). CDR3 sequence reads: CASSPAGGRSYNEQFF. CDR3 DNA sequence: TGTGCCAGCAGTCCCGCCGGGGGGAGATCCTACAATGAGCAGTTCTTC.

The chain has TRBV12-3 or TRBV12-4 and TRBJ1-2; no firm D call. The CDR3 length is 12 residues. The V end was cut by 8 bases, the J end by 6 bases, with 13 bases between. CDR3 in DNA: TGTGCCAGCCGTGGCAGCGAGGATGGCTACACCTTC. This gives the protein CASRGSEDGYTF.

The chain joins TRBV12-1 to TRBJ2-7; the D segment call TRBD2 is taken from the table without a DNA check. TRBV12-1 is classified as a pseudogene. CDR3 length: 17 amino acids. Here the CDR3 DNA reads TGTGCCAGCAGCCCGAGGATCGGGGAGGAGCAGTCCTACGAGCAGTACTTC. This translates into CASSPRIGEEQSYEQYF.

The rearrangement uses TRBV28 and TRBJ1-1; TRBD1 agrees at 8 bases. The CDR3 is made up of 12 amino acids. The germline CDR1 and CDR2 sequences are MDHEN and SYDVKM. J lost 6 bases, V lost 7 bases, and 4 bases had no gene match. For the CDR3, the DNA is TGTGCCAGCACTCCAGGGGGCTCTGAAGCTTTCTTT. Amino acid sequence: CASTPGGSEAFF.

The chain is built from TRBV2 and TRBJ1-2; D is unclear. The germline V gene encodes CDR1 SNHLY and CDR2 FYNNEI. V was pared by 6 bases and J by 9 bases, with 8 bases between. This CDR3 spans 10 amino acids. The CDR3 is CASRRESYTF. The DNA of the CDR3 is TGTGCCAGCAGGAGGGAAAGCTACACCTTC.

The J gene is TRBJ2-7, the V gene TRBV10-1, with 8 bases fitting TRBD1. Germline-derived CDR1 and CDR2 are WNHNN and SYGVQD (reference sequence). The CDR3 extends over 14 amino acids. With V trimmed by 8 bases and J by 7 bases, 13 bases remained unmatched. This CDR3 reads CASREDRTGLEQYF. CDR3 bases: TGCGCCAGCCGAGAGGACAGGACAGGGCTTGAGCAGTACTTC.

In the case of this clone: The sample carries other DNA sequences with the same CDR3. The genes are TRBV6-5 and TRBJ1-2; D may be TRBD1 (6 bases). The germline CDR1 and CDR2 sequences are MNHEY and SVGAGI. Deletions cut 6 bases from V and 5 bases from J, with 13 bases between. The length of the CDR3 is 13 residues. Here the CDR3 reads CASSRGQLYGYTF. As DNA, the CDR3 is TGTGCCAGCAGCCGCGGACAGCTTTATGGCTACACCTTC.

This rearrangement joins TRBV10-3 to TRBJ2-6; D perhaps matches TRBD2 (6 bases). Trimming pared 8 bases from V and 2 bases from J, leaving 10 bases between. The CDR3 is made up of 14 amino acids. Germline V gene data show CDR1 as ENHRY and CDR2 as SYGVKD. DNA for the CDR3: TGTGCCATCCCGGCGGGGCCTGGGGCCAACGTCCTGACTTTC. Translation: CAIPAGPGANVLTF.

The V and J genes are TRBV6-5 and TRBJ2-7; 8 nucleotides align to TRBD2. CDR3 size: 15 residues. Per germline, CDR1 MNHEY and CDR2 SVGAGI. After removal of 0 bases from V and 4 bases from J, the junction contained 5 bases not matched to a gene. Here the CDR3 DNA reads TGTGCCAGCAGTTACTCTGTCGGGGGGGCGTACGAGCAGTACTTC. It codes for CASSYSVGGAYEQYF.

The rearrangement uses TRBV29-1 and TRBJ1-2, with TRBD1 identical over 8 bases. The CDR3 totals 14 residues. Trimming at V came to 6 bases and at J to 4 bases, leaving 10 bases not matched to a gene. Germline V lookup: CDR1 SQVTM, CDR2 ANQGSEA. CDR3 region: CSVGPGTGSYGYTF. The DNA for the CDR3 is TGCAGCGTAGGGCCCGGGACAGGATCCTATGGCTACACCTTC.